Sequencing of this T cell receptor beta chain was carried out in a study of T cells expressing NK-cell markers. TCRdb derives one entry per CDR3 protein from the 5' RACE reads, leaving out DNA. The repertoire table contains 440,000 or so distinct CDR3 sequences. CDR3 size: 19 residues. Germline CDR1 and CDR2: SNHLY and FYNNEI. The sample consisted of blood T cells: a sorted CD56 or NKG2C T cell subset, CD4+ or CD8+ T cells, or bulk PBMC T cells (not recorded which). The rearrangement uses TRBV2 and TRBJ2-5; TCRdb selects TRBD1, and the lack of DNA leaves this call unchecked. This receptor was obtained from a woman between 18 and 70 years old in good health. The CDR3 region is CASSTQQGGAGENQETQYF.